Listed below are T cell receptor beta chains from one sample, sequenced in a study of blood T cell repertoires in COVID-19. Using immunoSEQ multiplex PCR, the repertoire was profiled, and TCRdb retains in-frame clones only, with some absent. In the table there are around 68,000 clones, about 87% of which are singletons. The specimen was peripheral blood. The receptors here all came from a human donor in a cohort sampled during active COVID-19. Both conserved end residues are part of each CDR3. The order of the fields is J gene, D gene, V gene, clone size, CDR3 protein, CDR3 DNA. D genes are given only for firm matches. Clone size, where shown, is once, few, many, or a class for clones that have expanded.

>TRBJ1-2|NA|TRBV7-2|NA
CASSLARRGYTF
TGTGCCAGCAGCTTAGCGAGGAGGGGCTACACCTTC
>TRBJ2-7|NA|TRBV6-5|NA
CASRREQLIRGEQYF
TGTGCCAGCAGAAGGGAGCAACTCATTCGGGGCGAGCAGTACTTC
>TRBJ1-5|NA|TRBV5-1|few
CASSRGGSDNQPQHF
TGCGCCAGCAGCAGGGGAGGGAGTGACAATCAGCCCCAGCATTTT
>TRBJ2-7|TRBD2|TRBV5-1|NA
CASSLGLAGIPYEQYF
TGCGCCAGCAGCTTGGGACTAGCGGGAATCCCCTACGAGCAGTACTTC
>TRBJ1-1|NA|TRBV5-1|few
CASSLTGKLTEAFF
TGCGCCAGCAGCTTGACAGGGAAACTCACTGAAGCTTTCTTT
>TRBJ1-4|NA|TRBV9|NA
CASTTGMGSEKLFF
TGTGCCAGCACCACCGGGATGGGGAGTGAAAAACTGTTTTTT
>TRBJ2-5|NA|TRBV12-3/TRBV12-4|NA
CASSFGETQYF
TGTGCCAGCAGTTTTGGCGAGACCCAGTACTTC
>TRBJ2-1|NA|TRBV6-5|NA
CASSLGQTQEQFF
TGTGCCAGCAGTCTCGGACAGACACAGGAGCAGTTCTTC
>TRBJ2-7|NA|TRBV7-2|NA
CASSLAHNSYEQYF
TGTGCCAGCAGCTTAGCGCACAACAGCTACGAGCAGTACTTC
>TRBJ2-5|TRBD1|TRBV19|NA
CASSRGRPGETQYF
TGTGCCAGTTCCAGGGGGCGCCCCGGGGAGACCCAGTACTTC